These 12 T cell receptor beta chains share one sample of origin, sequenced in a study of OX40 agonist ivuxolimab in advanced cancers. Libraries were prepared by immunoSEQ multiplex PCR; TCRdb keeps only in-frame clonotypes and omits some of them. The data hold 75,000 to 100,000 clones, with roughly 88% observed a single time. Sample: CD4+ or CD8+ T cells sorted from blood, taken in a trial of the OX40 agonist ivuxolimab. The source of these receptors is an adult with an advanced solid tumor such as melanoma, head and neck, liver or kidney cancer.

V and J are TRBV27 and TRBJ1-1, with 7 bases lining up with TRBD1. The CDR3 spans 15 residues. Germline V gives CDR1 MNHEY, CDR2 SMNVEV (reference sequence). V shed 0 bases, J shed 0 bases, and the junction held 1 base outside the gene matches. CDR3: CASSLSGQMNTEAFF. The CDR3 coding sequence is TGTGCCAGCAGTTTATCGGGACAGATGAACACTGAAGCTTTCTTT.

CDR3 sequence (DNA): TGCGCCAGCAGCCCGGGCGTTCTACAAGTGGACGAGCAGTACTTC. Translated, it gives CASSPGVLQVDEQYF. The chain combines TRBV5-1 with TRBJ2-7; D remains ambiguous. This CDR3 region has 15 residues. Germline assignment: CDR1 SGHRS and CDR2 YFSETQ. V was clipped by 4 bases and J by 5 bases, with 19 bases between them.

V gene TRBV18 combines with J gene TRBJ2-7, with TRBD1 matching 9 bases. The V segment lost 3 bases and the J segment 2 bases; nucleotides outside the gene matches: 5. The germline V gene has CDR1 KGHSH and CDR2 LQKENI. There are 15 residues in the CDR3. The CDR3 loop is CASSPGTGSPYEQYF. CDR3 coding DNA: TGTGCCAGCTCACCCGGGACAGGGTCCCCCTACGAGCAGTACTTC.

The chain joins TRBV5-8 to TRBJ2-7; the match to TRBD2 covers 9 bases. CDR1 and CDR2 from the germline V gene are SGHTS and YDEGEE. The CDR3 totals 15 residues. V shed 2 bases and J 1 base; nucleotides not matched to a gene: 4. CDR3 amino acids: CASSFRTSGSYEQYF. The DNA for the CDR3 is TGTGCCAGCAGCTTTAGAACTAGCGGGTCCTACGAGCAGTACTTC.

The CDR3 is CASSFTSGHYEQYF. The CDR3 DNA reads TGTGCCAGCAGCTTCACTAGCGGACACTACGAGCAGTACTTC. The rearrangement uses TRBV11-2 and TRBJ2-7; 8 nucleotides align to TRBD2. The CDR3 loop spans 14 amino acids. Germline CDR1 SGHAT, CDR2 FQNNGV. V dropped 3 bases and J dropped 3; count of bases not matched to a gene: 4.

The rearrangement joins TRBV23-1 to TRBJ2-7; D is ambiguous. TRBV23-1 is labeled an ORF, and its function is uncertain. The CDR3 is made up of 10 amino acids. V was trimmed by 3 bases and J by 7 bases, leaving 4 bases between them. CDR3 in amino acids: CASSHHEQYF. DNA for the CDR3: TGCGCCAGCAGTCACCATGAGCAGTACTTC.

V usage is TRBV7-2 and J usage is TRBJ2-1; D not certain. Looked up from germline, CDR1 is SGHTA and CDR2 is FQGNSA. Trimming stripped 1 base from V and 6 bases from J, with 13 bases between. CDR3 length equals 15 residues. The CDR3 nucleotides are TGTGCCAGCAGCTTAGATTCACATGTGGTCAATGAGCAGTTCTTC. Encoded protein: CASSLDSHVVNEQFF.

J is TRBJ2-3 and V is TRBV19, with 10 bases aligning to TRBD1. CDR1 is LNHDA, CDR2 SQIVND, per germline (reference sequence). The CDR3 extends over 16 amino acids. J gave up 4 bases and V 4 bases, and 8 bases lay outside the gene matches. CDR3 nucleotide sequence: TGTGCCAGTAGTAAGAGAGGACAGGGGGGTGCAGATACGCAGTATTTT. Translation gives CASSKRGQGGADTQYF.

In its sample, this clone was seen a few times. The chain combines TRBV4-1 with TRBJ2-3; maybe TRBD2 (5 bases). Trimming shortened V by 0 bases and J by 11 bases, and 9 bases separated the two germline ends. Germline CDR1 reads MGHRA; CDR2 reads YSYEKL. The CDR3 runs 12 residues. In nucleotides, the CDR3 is TGCGCCAGCAGCCAAGACCGAGAGGGGCAGTATTTT. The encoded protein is CASSQDREGQYF.

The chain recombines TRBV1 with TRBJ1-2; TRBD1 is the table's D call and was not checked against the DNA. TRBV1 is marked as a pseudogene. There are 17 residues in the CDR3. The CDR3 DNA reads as TGCACCAGCAGCCATGGGGGCCTCCCCGGTAGTAGCTATGGCTACACCTTC. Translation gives CTSSHGGLPGSSYGYTF.

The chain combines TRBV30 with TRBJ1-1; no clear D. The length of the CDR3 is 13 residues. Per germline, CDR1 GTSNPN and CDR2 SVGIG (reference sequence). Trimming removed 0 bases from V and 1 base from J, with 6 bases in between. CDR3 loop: CAWSVSRNTEAFF. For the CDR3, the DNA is TGTGCCTGGAGTGTATCACGGAACACTGAAGCTTTCTTT.

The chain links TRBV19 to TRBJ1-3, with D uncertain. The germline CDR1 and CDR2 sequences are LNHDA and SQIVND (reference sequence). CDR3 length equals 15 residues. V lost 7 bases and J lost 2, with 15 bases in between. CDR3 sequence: CASTTAKHAGNTIYF. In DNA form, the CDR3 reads TGTGCCAGTACCACCGCTAAGCATGCTGGAAACACCATATATTTT.